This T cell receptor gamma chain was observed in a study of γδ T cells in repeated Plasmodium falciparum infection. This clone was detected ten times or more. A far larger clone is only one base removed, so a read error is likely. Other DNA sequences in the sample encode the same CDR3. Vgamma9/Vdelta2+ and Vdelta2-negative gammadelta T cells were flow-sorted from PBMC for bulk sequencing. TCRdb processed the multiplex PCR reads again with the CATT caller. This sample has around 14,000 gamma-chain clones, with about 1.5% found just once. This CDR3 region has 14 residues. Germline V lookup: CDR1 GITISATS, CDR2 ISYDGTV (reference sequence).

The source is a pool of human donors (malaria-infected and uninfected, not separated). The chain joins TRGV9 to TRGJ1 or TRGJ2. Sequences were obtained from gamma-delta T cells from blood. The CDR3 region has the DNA TGTGCCCTGTGGGAGGATTTGAATTATTATAAGAAACTCTTT. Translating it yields CALWEDLNYYKKLF.